This T cell receptor (beta chain) was identified during a study of CD8+ T cells in alopecia areata. Study as a whole: Treatment of the treated patients consisted of oral tofacitinib, 5 to 10 mg twice daily. The investigators scored severity in treated patients by the percentage of affected scalp area. Study-level findings and limits: The presence of one nonresponder keeps the tie between baseline CD8+ expansion and response uncertain. Researchers reported that TCR sharing among patients proved less clear than in mice, possibly HLA-linked.

This clone was found a few times. The antigen remains undetermined. cDNA serving as the sequencing template came from extracted, reverse transcribed RNA. Assay used: immunoSEQ multiplex PCR; TCRdb lists only in-frame clones, some missing. The sample has about 210,000 clones, roughly three fifths seen once; the top ten hold more than 1%. CDR3 length: 14 amino acids. The V gene's germline CDR1 is SGHRS and CDR2 YFSETQ. V trimming: 3 bases; J trimming: 5 bases; junction bases outside the gene matches: 5. Specified treatment: oral pan-JAK inhibitor, 5-10 mg twice daily. The specimen was CD4+ T cells sorted from blood, collected at week 44, from a patient treated with tofacitinib. This receptor was obtained from a human donor with alopecia areata. The chain recombines TRBV5-1 with TRBJ2-3; TRBD1 agrees at 8 bases. The CDR3 protein is CASSSGQGGDTQYF. The CDR3 bases are TGCGCCAGCAGCTCCGGACAGGGAGGAGATACGCAGTATTTT.